This T cell receptor (beta chain) stems from a study of blood T cell repertoires in COVID-19 (dated by TCRdb to the early 2020s). The study in broad terms: Collaborator samples came from the United States, Italy and Spain and covered acute and convalescent phases of COVID-19. The prospective study material was composed of cDNA or gDNA derived from T cells, B-cell-depleted T cells, or PBMCs. Where available, HLA class I and class II types were taken from metadata supplied by the sample provider and were not determined by assay-based typing. The repertoires were released in a freely available public database intended as a resource for research on the immune response to SARS-CoV-2. The sample metadata nearly always contained a de-identified subject ID, COVID-19 status, age in years and sex. Deeply sampled blood TCRbeta repertoires from subjects exposed to, actively infected with, or recovered from COVID-19 were included in the dataset. The samples were drawn from two sources: the first 160 participants of the ongoing ImmuneRACE study, and 1,000 to 1,500 subjects contributed by 6 global collaborators.

Concerning this clone itself: Its binding antigen is unknown. Qualities for individual bases were not recorded, and no much larger clone is one base off.

What the study reported, not specific to this receptor: The amount of clinical and demographic metadata varied by source and participant and was provided uncurated.

The collaborating institutions used their own protocols to collect whole blood in K2EDTA tubes. Collaborator samples were shipped for TCRbeta analysis as frozen whole blood, isolated PBMCs, or DNA extracted from either sample type. V is clipped by 4 bases and J by 4 bases, and the sequence between their germline boundaries is 7 bases long. Taken from the germline V gene, the CDR1 and CDR2 loops are MNHEY and SVGAGI. From the cysteine up to the phenylalanine, the CDR3 has a length of 12 residues. The sequence is cut down to CDR3 DNA, 36 bases in frame from base 1. TCRbeta CDR3 regions were amplified from genomic DNA using the immunoSEQ Assay, a bias-controlled multiplex PCR. The authors' pipeline ran thus. Nucleated cell counts per sample were estimated from amplification of reference gene primers within the assay. To quantify the absolute abundance of each unique TCRbeta CDR3 rearrangement, sequence reads were collapsed and filtered. For each sample, productive Simpson clonality was calculated by taking the square root of Simpson's diversity index across productive rearrangements. Imported from immuneACCESS, the table was reduced by TCRdb to in-frame sequences with V and J called. These copies leave out some clones; in studies compared against another copy, an unresolved V gene accounts for under half, and the cause of the remainder is not known. The DNA was the basis for D and trimming; V, J and clone size are from that table. The sample table records roughly 250,000 clones; roughly 84% of these occur just once. The top ten clonotypes cover approximately 0.89% of the sample.

The chain is encoded by TRBV6-5 joined to TRBJ2-5; too little of a D gene remains to name it. The sequenced material came from peripheral blood. The TCR sequence derives from a man in his forties with acute or convalescent COVID-19. The sequenced DNA: TGTGCCAGCAGTTTAGCTAGAGAGACCCAGTACTTC. This is translated as CASSLARETQYF.